This record covers a single T cell receptor (beta chain). The Seattle site enrolled patients during active infection and followed them longitudinally. With V trimmed by 2 bases and J by 5 bases, 4 bases remained unmatched. Per germline, CDR1 SGDLS and CDR2 YYNGEE. The CDR3 contains 15 residues. This sample is part of a study of blood T cell repertoires in COVID-19. Original handling: Estimation of nucleated cell counts relied on the amplification of reference gene primers. Data came from immunoSEQ multiplex PCR; TCRdb stores just in-frame clones and leaves some out. The V and J calls and clone size come from that table; D and trimming were worked out from the DNA. The table records 250,000 to 350,000 clones, 75% to 95% of them present only once.

The sequenced sample was peripheral blood. This receptor was taken from a woman aged 30 to 39 with COVID-19, enrolled during active disease. The V and J genes are TRBV9 and TRBJ2-5, with TRBD1 matching 12 bases. The CDR3 protein is CASSVGTGGLETQYF. CDR3 bases: TGTGCCAGCAGCGTGGGGACAGGGGGCTTGGAGACCCAGTACTTC.